A single count supports the clone carrying this TCR beta chain. The antigen is unknown. Each cell subset's genomic DNA was divided evenly among several immunoSEQ plates. TCRdb keeps only in-frame clones here, not all; method: immunoSEQ multiplex PCR. In the table there are roughly 2.4 million clones, about 94% of which are singletons. These data originate in a study of shared clonotypes between healthy human individuals. Study-wide results and limits: Genetic and exposure-history diversity was limited by the small donor number.

Sequenced: naive CD4+ T cells sorted from blood. The subset here: CD45RA+ positively selected. The TCR was taken from a man aged 18 to 29 in good health.

CDR3 nucleotide sequence: TGTGCCAGCAGGCCCACAGGGGGCAACACCGGGGAGCTGTTTTTT. Residues: CASRPTGGNTGELFF. This chain connects TRBV27 to TRBJ2-2; the match to TRBD1 covers 9 bases. The germline V gene has CDR1 MNHEY and CDR2 SMNVEV (reference sequence). Losses at the gene ends were 6 bases for V and 2 bases for J; bases not matched to a gene: 4. The CDR3 runs 15 residues.